Sequencing of this TCR beta chain was carried out in a study of cytomegalovirus exposure and HLA in healthy donors. Overall study context: Prior work identified some 120 million unique TCR beta sequences in roughly 180 million T cells. Early on, a data release was issued that held tens of millions of unique TCRs from HLA-typed donors.

Study observations and caveats: TRBV6-2, TRBV6-3 and some other V segments were excluded as indistinguishable.

This clone was picked up a small number of times. The antigen is undetermined. The PCR contained 60 Vbeta and 13 Jbeta primers. How the authors handled the data: Around 10 million shared chains were among tens of millions of unique TCR beta chains counted in a later analysis. This table comes from immunoSEQ multiplex PCR, and its TCRdb copy is limited to in-frame clones, with some not included. The DNA gave D and trimming, while V, J and clone size come from that table. The table records roughly 200,000 clones, about four fifths of them present only once. Germline CDR1 and CDR2: MNHNS and SASEGT. The V segment lost 2 bases and the J segment 8 bases; nucleotides outside the gene matches: 11. This CDR3 region has 15 residues.

This chain links TRBV6-1 with TRBJ1-2, with 7 bases lining up with TRBD1. Sequenced input: PBMCs. The receptor was derived from a girl aged 10-17 years in good health and CMV-seropositive. CDR3: CASSEWAPGGEGYTF. In DNA, the CDR3 is TGTGCCAGCAGTGAATGGGCCCCAGGGGGAGAAGGCTACACCTTC.